Each of the 29 T cell receptor beta chains below was sequenced from the same sample in a study of shared clonotypes between healthy human individuals. The data were produced by immunoSEQ multiplex PCR, yet TCRdb's version contains in-frame clones alone and is incomplete. The sample yields roughly 2 million clones, 95% seen once. The sample was naive CD4+ T cells sorted from blood. Subset indicated: CD45RA+ positively selected. The receptors were sampled from a man younger than 35 in good health.

The chain uses TRBV19 and TRBJ2-3; D is perhaps TRBD2 (5 bases). The germline V gene encodes CDR1 LNHDA and CDR2 SQIVND (reference sequence). The CDR3 sequence is 12 residues long. Trimming removed 7 bases at V and 8 bases at J, with 13 bases between. The chain's CDR3 is CASITGGGTQYF. In nucleotides, the CDR3 is TGTGCCAGTATTACCGGAGGTGGTACGCAGTATTTT.

The chain recombines TRBV6-5 with TRBJ1-6; 9 nucleotides align to TRBD1. This CDR3 comprises 14 residues. The junction had 1 base not matched to a gene; V was cut back by 6 bases and J by 4 bases. Germline CDR1 and CDR2: MNHEY and SVGAGI. The CDR3 coding sequence is TGTGCCAGCAGAGGGACAGGGTATAATTCACCCCTCCACTTT. Protein: CASRGTGYNSPLHF.

V is TRBV5-6 and J is TRBJ1-5; D might be TRBD1 (5 bases). Trimming shortened V by 0 bases and J by 6 bases, and 7 bases separated the two germline ends. This CDR3 is 13 amino acids long. Germline V CDR1 and CDR2: SGHDT, YYEEEE. DNA for the CDR3: TGTGCCAGCAGCTTGGGGGGGTTTCAGCCCCAGCATTTT. Residues: CASSLGGFQPQHF.

J is TRBJ1-1 and V is TRBV30; D is perhaps TRBD1 (5 bases). Germline V gene lookup returns CDR1 GTSNPN and CDR2 SVGIG (reference sequence). Trimming removed 3 bases at V and 0 bases at J, with 8 bases between. The CDR3 length is 13 residues. The CDR3 is CAWRPGVNTEAFF. The DNA for the CDR3 is TGTGCCTGGAGACCGGGGGTGAACACTGAAGCTTTCTTT.

The V call is TRBV9, the J call TRBJ1-3, with D maybe TRBD1 (5 bases). The CDR3 has 14 amino acids. Germline assignment: CDR1 SGDLS and CDR2 YYNGEE. V was trimmed by 3 bases and J by 4 bases, leaving 11 bases between them. The CDR3 region has the DNA TGTGCCAGCAGCGGGGACGGGAAAGGAAACACCATATATTTT. This encodes CASSGDGKGNTIYF.

The gene calls are TRBV10-3 and TRBJ2-5; the D gene could be TRBD1 or TRBD2 (5 bases each). CDR1 is ENHRY and CDR2 is SYGVKD in the germline V gene. The CDR3 contains 13 residues. Trimming cost V 6 bases and J 4 bases, with 12 bases left between them. The CDR3 sequence is CAIRERGGETQYF. DNA of the CDR3: TGTGCCATCAGAGAGAGGGGTGGAGAGACCCAGTACTTC.

V usage is TRBV6-1 and J usage is TRBJ1-2; no reliable D call. V lost 4 bases to trimming and J lost 7 bases, with 7 bases between them. The CDR3 runs 11 residues. Germline V lookup: CDR1 MNHNS, CDR2 SASEGT. The CDR3 DNA reads as TGTGCCAGCAGTGCCATTGTTGGCTACACCTTC. This sequence encodes CASSAIVGYTF.

The chain uses TRBV6-1 and TRBJ2-2; D is uncertain. Per the germline V gene, CDR1 is MNHNS and CDR2 is SASEGT. This CDR3 contains 14 residues. The ends were cut back, 10 bases at V and 1 base at J, with 13 bases in the middle. The CDR3 nucleotides read TGTGCCACCCGTGGTACCAGGAACACCGGGGAGCTGTTTTTT. This sequence encodes CATRGTRNTGELFF.

In regard to this clone: In the same sample, other DNA sequences code for this CDR3. The genes are TRBV2 and TRBJ2-2; 11 positions agree with TRBD1. Unmatched junction bases numbered 1, after V lost 7 bases and J lost 6 bases. Germline V gene data show CDR1 as SNHLY and CDR2 as FYNNEI. There are 13 residues in the CDR3. The CDR3 sequence is CASMGQGAGELFF. The CDR3 DNA reads as TGTGCCAGCATGGGACAGGGGGCCGGGGAGCTGTTTTTT.

This clone has only one observation. The rearrangement uses TRBV28 and TRBJ1-5; possibly TRBD1 for D (5 bases). V was trimmed by 3 bases and J by 3 bases, leaving 9 bases between them. The germline V gene encodes CDR1 MDHEN and CDR2 SYDVKM. The length of the CDR3 is 14 residues. CDR3 coding DNA: TGTGCCAGCAGTTTGGGGGGTCCCAATCAGCCCCAGCATTTT. This sequence encodes CASSLGGPNQPQHF.

The CDR3 spells CASSPYSGGGTDTQYF. The CDR3 DNA reads TGTGCCAGCAGCCCGTATAGCGGGGGCGGCACAGATACGCAGTATTTT. The V and J genes are TRBV9 and TRBJ2-3; TRBD2 aligns across 9 bases. Germline loops: CDR1 SGDLS, CDR2 YYNGEE. This CDR3 is 16 amino acids long. V was pared by 4 bases and J by 1 base, with 7 bases of the junction left unmatched.

The J gene is TRBJ2-2, the V gene TRBV11-2; 8 bases line up with TRBD1. CDR1 and CDR2 from the germline V gene are SGHAT and FQNNGV. V lost 4 bases to trimming and J lost 1 base; unmatched junction nucleotides: 5. This CDR3 spans 16 amino acids. The CDR3 sequence: CASSSGTGKNTGELFF. CDR3 nucleotide sequence: TGTGCCAGCAGCTCGGGGACAGGAAAGAACACCGGGGAGCTGTTTTTT.

The chain recombines TRBV5-1 with TRBJ1-5; 8 positions match TRBD1. Germline-derived CDR1 and CDR2 are SGHRS and YFSETQ. V was pared by 4 bases and J by 12 bases, with 9 bases of the junction left unmatched. This CDR3 comprises 13 residues. In nucleotides, the CDR3 is TGCGCCAGCAGCCCCGGCCCGGACAGGGACCAGCATTTT. It yields the protein CASSPGPDRDQHF.

Comment on this clone: Just one base apart from a much larger clone, this may be a read error. CDR3 bases: TGTGCCGGCAGTGAATATCAGACACGAAACACCATATATTTT. Its translation is CAGSEYQTRNTIYF. The rearrangement links TRBV25-1 to TRBJ1-3, with no clear D. The CDR3 loop spans 14 amino acids. Per the germline V gene, CDR1 is MGHDK and CDR2 is SYGVNS.

This chain links TRBV29-1 with TRBJ2-1; 8 positions match TRBD2. Germline CDR1 is SQVTM and CDR2 is ANQGSEA. The CDR3 loop spans 14 amino acids. The V gene end was trimmed by 7 bases and the J gene end by 3 bases; junction bases not matched to a gene: 8. The CDR3 region has the DNA TGCAGCGGGACCGGGACTAGGGGCTACAATGAGCAGTTCTTC. Its protein is CSGTGTRGYNEQFF.

This chain joins TRBV18 and TRBJ2-7, with 8 nucleotides matching TRBD1. J was trimmed by 5 bases and V by 3 bases; bases with no gene match: 12. The length of the CDR3 is 16 residues. CDR1 KGHSH and CDR2 LQKENI come from the germline V gene. The CDR3 is CASSPRNTGGENEQYF. The CDR3 DNA sequence: TGTGCCAGCTCACCCCGAAACACAGGGGGAGAAAACGAGCAGTACTTC.

Note on this clone: It may be a read error: a sequence one base away is much more abundant. The chain joins TRBV4-1 to TRBJ1-2; 9 bases fit TRBD1. The CDR3 extends over 14 amino acids. Unmatched junction bases numbered 6, after V lost 0 bases and J lost 10 bases. CDR1 is MGHRA and CDR2 is YSYEKL in the germline V gene. The CDR3 bases are TGCGCCAGCAGCCAAGAACAGGGGGCGCGGGACTACACCTTC. Translating it yields CASSQEQGARDYTF.

J is TRBJ2-2 and V is TRBV21-1; the table gives TRBD1 as D, unverified against the DNA. TRBV21-1 is a pseudogene segment. CDR3 length: 15 amino acids. Here the CDR3 DNA reads TGTGCCAGCAGCAAAGGAACAGGGGGGGCCGGGGAGCTGTTTTTT. It specifies CASSKGTGGAGELFF.

CDR3 in DNA: TGTGCCAGCAGCGAAGGGGCCACAGATACGCAGTATTTT. It is translated as CASSEGATDTQYF. The chain recombines TRBV11-3 with TRBJ2-3, with D possibly matching TRBD1 (5 bases). Trimming cost V 5 bases and J 2 bases, with 8 bases left between them. CDR1 and CDR2 (germline): SGHNT, YENEEA. The CDR3 is 13 amino acids.

V and J are TRBV12-5 and TRBJ2-2; 7 nucleotides align to TRBD2. Germline trimming cut 4 bases from V and 1 base from J; bases unmatched to any gene: 3. Germline values: CDR1 LGHNT, CDR2 FRNRAP. CDR3 length: 15 amino acids. CDR3 coding DNA: TGTGCTAGTGGTTCCGGGACTAAGAACACCGGGGAGCTGTTTTTT. Protein product: CASGSGTKNTGELFF.

The rearrangement joins TRBV18 to TRBJ1-2; D remains unclear. The V gene lost 0 bases and the J gene lost 4 bases, with 15 bases spanning the gap. CDR1 and CDR2 (germline): KGHSH, LQKENI. The CDR3 loop spans 16 amino acids. The CDR3 loop is CASSPPKTPTVYGYTF. The CDR3 DNA is TGTGCCAGCTCACCACCGAAGACCCCGACGGTCTATGGCTACACCTTC.

This CDR3 reads CASSLEGTGHTGELFF. CDR3 nucleotides: TGTGCCAGCAGCCTCGAGGGGACAGGGCACACCGGGGAGCTGTTTTTT. The chain joins TRBV7-9 to TRBJ2-2, with TRBD1 matching 9 bases. CDR1 and CDR2 from the germline V gene are SEHNR and FQNEAQ (reference sequence). This CDR3 is built from 16 residues. V lost 5 bases and J lost 3; bases outside the gene matches: 7.

The sample holds one count of this clone. The chain employs TRBV7-2 and TRBJ2-7, with D possibly called TRBD1 or TRBD2 (5 bases each). With 1 base removed from V and 0 bases from J, the gap between germline ends came to 10 bases. The CDR3 runs 15 residues. CDR1 is SGHTA and CDR2 is FQGNSA in the germline V gene. CDR3 in amino acids: CASSLVGVGSYEQYF. The CDR3 nucleotides are TGTGCCAGCAGCTTAGTGGGGGTGGGCTCCTACGAGCAGTACTTC.

This chain connects TRBV6-5 to TRBJ1-2, with a possible D match to TRBD1 (6 bases). The germline V and J ends were trimmed by 5 bases and 5 bases, with 12 bases remaining between them. Germline V gives CDR1 MNHEY, CDR2 SVGAGI. CDR3 size: 13 residues. CDR3: CASSIGGDYGYTF. CDR3 DNA sequence: TGTGCCAGCAGTATAGGGGGAGATTATGGCTACACCTTC.

The rearrangement joins TRBV11-2 to TRBJ1-3; the D gene is possibly TRBD1 (6 bases). V was pared by 1 base and J by 0 bases, with 13 bases between. This CDR3 contains 17 residues. Germline CDR1 and CDR2: SGHAT and FQNNGV. CDR3 nucleotide sequence: TGTGCCAGCAGCTTAGTGCCAGGGGCGAGCTCTGGAAACACCATATATTTT. Protein sequence: CASSLVPGASSGNTIYF. Based on the CDR3 plus reference TRBV11-2 and TRBJ1-3, the full variable domain is EAGVAQSPRYKIIEKRQSVAFWCNPISGHATLYWYQQILGQGPKLLIQFQNNGVVDDSQLPKDRFSAERLKGVDSTLKIQPAKLEDSAVYLCASSLVPGASSGNTIYFGEGSWLTVV.

This chain joins TRBV18 and TRBJ1-2, with D perhaps matching TRBD1 (5 bases). V was pared by 0 bases and J by 7 bases, with 12 bases between. This CDR3 has 14 residues. Germline CDR1 reads KGHSH; CDR2 reads LQKENI. The CDR3 DNA reads TGTGCCAGCTCACCACCGGCCAGGGAAACTGGCTACACCTTC. Translation gives CASSPPARETGYTF.

The chain employs TRBV12-5 and TRBJ1-1; TRBD1 matches at 7 bases. The CDR3 is 15 amino acids. Per germline, CDR1 LGHNT and CDR2 FRNRAP. J was trimmed by 5 bases and V by 4 bases; bases with no gene match: 10. The DNA for the CDR3 is TGTGCTAGTGGTTCCTGGACAGGTAGTAATACTGAAGCTTTCTTT. Translating gives CASGSWTGSNTEAFF.

This clone was detected only a few times. The identical CDR3 is also encoded by other nucleotide sequences in the sample. The V and J genes are TRBV28 and TRBJ2-3; D possibly uses TRBD1 or TRBD2 (5 bases each). Trimming took off 6 bases at V and 2 bases at J, with 9 bases between the two ends. Germline CDR1 reads MDHEN; CDR2 reads SYDVKM. The CDR3 sequence is 13 residues long. CDR3 nucleotide sequence: TGTGCCAGCAGCACGGGACCCACAGATACGCAGTATTTT. It yields the protein CASSTGPTDTQYF.

V and J are TRBV19 and TRBJ2-2; D remains ambiguous. Between the trimmed V and J ends, which lost 5 bases and 6 bases, there was a span of 7 bases. Per germline, CDR1 LNHDA and CDR2 SQIVND (reference sequence). This CDR3 spans 12 amino acids. The CDR3 coding sequence is TGTGCCAGTAGTGTGGCGGCCGGGGAGCTGTTTTTT. Translated, it gives CASSVAAGELFF.